This TCR beta chain was obtained from a study of cytomegalovirus exposure and HLA in healthy donors. This clone came up a few times. The study ran its PCR with 60 Vbeta and 13 Jbeta primers. TCRdb's copy holds only in-frame clones and misses some; the assay was immunoSEQ multiplex PCR. The sample carries roughly 170,000 clones, around 83% recorded once. This TCR came from a man aged 45 to 65 in good health and CMV-seronegative. Sequencing was carried out using PBMCs.

CDR3 sequence reads: CASSHRDRHYGYTF. DNA for the CDR3: TGCGCCAGCAGCCACAGGGACAGGCACTATGGCTACACCTTC. J is TRBJ1-2 and V is TRBV4-3; 8 nucleotides line up with TRBD1. Germline V CDR1 and CDR2: LGHNA, YSLEER. The trim removed 3 bases at V and 3 bases at J, leaving 3 bases unmatched. This CDR3 contains 14 residues.